Listed here is a single T cell receptor (beta chain). Its antigen is undetermined. The CDR3 runs to 13 residues. With 5 bases removed from V and 7 bases from J, the gap between germline ends came to 9 bases. CDR1 MNHNY and CDR2 SVGAGI come from the germline V gene (reference sequence). The data were taken from a study of OX40 agonist ivuxolimab in advanced cancers. Study-wide context: Patients undergoing dose escalation presented with hepatocellular carcinoma, melanoma, renal cell or head and neck cancer. Participants averaged roughly 60 years of age (range about 23 to 80) and were around 80% male. Partial responses occurred in Three dose-escalation patients, one with hepatocellular carcinoma and two with cutaneous melanoma. Overall study results and limits: Within 6 weeks, CD4+ and CD8+ blood T cells expanded clonally at 0.1 to 3.0 mg/kg.

Assay used: immunoSEQ multiplex PCR; TCRdb lists only in-frame clones, some missing. The data show 62,000 or so clones, approximately 86% seen once. The chain joins TRBV6-6 to TRBJ1-6, with D maybe TRBD1 (5 bases). The source of this sequence is an adult with an advanced solid tumor such as melanoma, head and neck, liver or kidney cancer. The material was CD4+ or CD8+ T cells sorted from blood, obtained in a trial of the OX40 agonist ivuxolimab. The DNA of the CDR3 is TGTGCCAGCAGTCCAGGGCCAAATTCACCCCTCCACTTT. It is translated as CASSPGPNSPLHF.